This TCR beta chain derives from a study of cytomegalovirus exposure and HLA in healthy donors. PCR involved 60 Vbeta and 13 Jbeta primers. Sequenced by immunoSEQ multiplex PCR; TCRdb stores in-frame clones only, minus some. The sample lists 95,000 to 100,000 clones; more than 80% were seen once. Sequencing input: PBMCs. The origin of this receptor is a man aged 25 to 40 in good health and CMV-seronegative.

The CDR3 DNA is TGCGCCAGCAGCTCGTCCTACGAGCAGTACTTC. This sequence encodes CASSSSYEQYF. V usage is TRBV5-1 and J usage is TRBJ2-7; D gene unclear. The CDR3 covers 11 residues. Trimming removed 3 bases at V and 1 base at J, with 2 bases between. Germline CDR1 is SGHRS and CDR2 is YFSETQ.